These T cell receptor beta chains were read from a single sample in a study of cytomegalovirus exposure and HLA in healthy donors. The protocol was immunoSEQ multiplex PCR, while the TCRdb copy is restricted to in-frame clones and leaves out a portion. The data hold about 160,000 clones, with around four fifths observed a single time. Sample: PBMCs. The receptors shown here come from a man aged 18-30 years in good health and CMV-seronegative. Each CDR3 is given with its conserved first and last residue. Fields, in order: D gene, V gene, J gene, CDR3 protein. A D gene is named only where the DNA matches it firmly.

d_call: .; v_call: TRBV7-9; j_call: TRBJ1-1; cdr3_aa: CASSLGQGNTEAFF
d_call: TRBD1; v_call: TRBV5-4; j_call: TRBJ2-2; cdr3_aa: CASSLRYGTGGTGELFF
d_call: .; v_call: TRBV6-6; j_call: TRBJ2-7; cdr3_aa: CASSAPGEYEQYF
d_call: TRBD1; v_call: TRBV10-3; j_call: TRBJ1-1; cdr3_aa: CALQTGGCGHLNTEAFF
d_call: TRBD1; v_call: TRBV5-6; j_call: TRBJ2-7; cdr3_aa: CASSGDRGRYEQYF
d_call: .; v_call: TRBV12-5; j_call: TRBJ2-2; cdr3_aa: CASGLRLVTNTGELFF
d_call: TRBD2; v_call: TRBV5-4; j_call: TRBJ2-5; cdr3_aa: CASSSGSGRVQETQYF
d_call: TRBD1; v_call: TRBV5-6; j_call: TRBJ2-7; cdr3_aa: CASSFRQGYEQYF
d_call: .; v_call: TRBV18; j_call: TRBJ2-7; cdr3_aa: CASSEGRPDLTYEQYF
d_call: .; v_call: TRBV7-9; j_call: TRBJ1-2; cdr3_aa: CASSLNLRSYGYTF
d_call: .; v_call: TRBV29-1; j_call: TRBJ1-3; cdr3_aa: CSVGSGNTIYF
d_call: .; v_call: TRBV7-2; j_call: TRBJ2-7; cdr3_aa: CASSSNQGHYEQYF
d_call: TRBD1; v_call: TRBV11-3; j_call: TRBJ2-2; cdr3_aa: CASSRTGVDTGELFF
d_call: TRBD1; v_call: TRBV5-5; j_call: TRBJ2-2; cdr3_aa: CASSLQDRGSPTGELFF
d_call: TRBD1; v_call: TRBV9; j_call: TRBJ1-2; cdr3_aa: CASSAEDRGRPLYGYTF
d_call: TRBD2; v_call: TRBV27; j_call: TRBJ2-7; cdr3_aa: CASSPQPSGAYEQYF
d_call: TRBD1; v_call: TRBV28; j_call: TRBJ2-7; cdr3_aa: CASSPVGQVRVEQYF
d_call: .; v_call: TRBV9; j_call: TRBJ2-1; cdr3_aa: CASSVGGVNEQFF
d_call: .; v_call: TRBV7-9; j_call: TRBJ2-7; cdr3_aa: CASSQEVRDHTGEQYF
d_call: TRBD1; v_call: TRBV2; j_call: TRBJ2-7; cdr3_aa: CASSEDRVISYEQYF
d_call: .; v_call: TRBV28; j_call: TRBJ2-1; cdr3_aa: CASSFRLPGEQFF
d_call: TRBD2; v_call: TRBV6-1; j_call: TRBJ2-1; cdr3_aa: CASSEAAGGGSNEQFF
d_call: TRBD2; v_call: TRBV27; j_call: TRBJ2-1; cdr3_aa: CASSLTSGDNEQFF
d_call: TRBD2; v_call: TRBV28; j_call: TRBJ2-1; cdr3_aa: CASRGLAAEARFF
d_call: .; v_call: TRBV20-1; j_call: TRBJ2-7; cdr3_aa: CSAQDTYEQYF
d_call: .; v_call: TRBV7-6; j_call: TRBJ2-7; cdr3_aa: CASSLDAGRGEQYF
d_call: .; v_call: TRBV4-1; j_call: TRBJ1-6; cdr3_aa: CASSQEVGGPSYNSPLHF
d_call: .; v_call: TRBV28; j_call: TRBJ1-1; cdr3_aa: CASRLTTVIKQGMNTEAFF
d_call: TRBD2; v_call: TRBV6-4; j_call: TRBJ2-1; cdr3_aa: CASSPVAGGPYEQFF
d_call: TRBD2; v_call: TRBV11-1; j_call: TRBJ2-3; cdr3_aa: CASSLDGGSRLDTQYF
d_call: .; v_call: TRBV7-8; j_call: TRBJ1-1; cdr3_aa: CASSPARGSHTEAFF
d_call: TRBD1; v_call: TRBV7-9; j_call: TRBJ1-2; cdr3_aa: CASSWDSNYGYTF
d_call: TRBD1; v_call: TRBV5-4; j_call: TRBJ2-7; cdr3_aa: CASSQDRGFHEQYF
d_call: TRBD1; v_call: TRBV7-9; j_call: TRBJ2-3; cdr3_aa: CASSFTQGATDTQYF
d_call: TRBD1; v_call: TRBV5-6; j_call: TRBJ1-1; cdr3_aa: CASSLGTGGTEAFF
d_call: TRBD2; v_call: TRBV27; j_call: TRBJ2-5; cdr3_aa: CASSSLRTSPGETQYF
d_call: .; v_call: TRBV5-6; j_call: TRBJ2-7; cdr3_aa: CASSLGGYEQYF
d_call: .; v_call: TRBV5-1; j_call: TRBJ2-3; cdr3_aa: CASSLGTTLYTDTQYF
d_call: .; v_call: TRBV7-2; j_call: TRBJ1-2; cdr3_aa: CASSPIGGVRDGYTF
d_call: .; v_call: TRBV19; j_call: TRBJ2-7; cdr3_aa: CASSGGLNSPYEQYF
d_call: .; v_call: TRBV9; j_call: TRBJ1-5; cdr3_aa: CASTALGEGNQPQHF
d_call: .; v_call: TRBV7-6; j_call: TRBJ2-1; cdr3_aa: CASSPPGVRYNEQFF
d_call: TRBD1; v_call: TRBV28; j_call: TRBJ2-5; cdr3_aa: CASSPGQGWETQYF
d_call: .; v_call: TRBV10-3; j_call: TRBJ1-6; cdr3_aa: CATCPLGEYNSPFHF
d_call: .; v_call: TRBV5-1; j_call: TRBJ2-5; cdr3_aa: CASSLDLRVQETQYF
d_call: TRBD1; v_call: TRBV11-1; j_call: TRBJ2-3; cdr3_aa: CASSFGTGVADTQYF
d_call: TRBD1; v_call: TRBV27; j_call: TRBJ1-5; cdr3_aa: CASSPGTVSAMGQPQHF
d_call: TRBD2; v_call: TRBV30; j_call: TRBJ2-7; cdr3_aa: CAWSRGGLTYEQYF
d_call: TRBD1; v_call: TRBV28; j_call: TRBJ1-5; cdr3_aa: CASNYPPSTGASNQPQHF
d_call: .; v_call: TRBV19; j_call: TRBJ1-5; cdr3_aa: CASSTPQGRSNQPQHF
d_call: .; v_call: TRBV19; j_call: TRBJ2-7; cdr3_aa: CASSMVGGNDEQYF
d_call: TRBD1; v_call: TRBV7-2; j_call: TRBJ2-1; cdr3_aa: CASSLAGQVYNEQFF
d_call: TRBD1; v_call: TRBV6-6; j_call: TRBJ2-2; cdr3_aa: CASAGTDLTGELFF
d_call: .; v_call: TRBV7-2; j_call: TRBJ1-2; cdr3_aa: CASSLRQASYGYTF
d_call: .; v_call: TRBV5-8; j_call: TRBJ2-1; cdr3_aa: CASSLLQRSLRDEQFF
d_call: TRBD1; v_call: TRBV7-9; j_call: TRBJ1-2; cdr3_aa: CASSHSLVPGQGASGYTF